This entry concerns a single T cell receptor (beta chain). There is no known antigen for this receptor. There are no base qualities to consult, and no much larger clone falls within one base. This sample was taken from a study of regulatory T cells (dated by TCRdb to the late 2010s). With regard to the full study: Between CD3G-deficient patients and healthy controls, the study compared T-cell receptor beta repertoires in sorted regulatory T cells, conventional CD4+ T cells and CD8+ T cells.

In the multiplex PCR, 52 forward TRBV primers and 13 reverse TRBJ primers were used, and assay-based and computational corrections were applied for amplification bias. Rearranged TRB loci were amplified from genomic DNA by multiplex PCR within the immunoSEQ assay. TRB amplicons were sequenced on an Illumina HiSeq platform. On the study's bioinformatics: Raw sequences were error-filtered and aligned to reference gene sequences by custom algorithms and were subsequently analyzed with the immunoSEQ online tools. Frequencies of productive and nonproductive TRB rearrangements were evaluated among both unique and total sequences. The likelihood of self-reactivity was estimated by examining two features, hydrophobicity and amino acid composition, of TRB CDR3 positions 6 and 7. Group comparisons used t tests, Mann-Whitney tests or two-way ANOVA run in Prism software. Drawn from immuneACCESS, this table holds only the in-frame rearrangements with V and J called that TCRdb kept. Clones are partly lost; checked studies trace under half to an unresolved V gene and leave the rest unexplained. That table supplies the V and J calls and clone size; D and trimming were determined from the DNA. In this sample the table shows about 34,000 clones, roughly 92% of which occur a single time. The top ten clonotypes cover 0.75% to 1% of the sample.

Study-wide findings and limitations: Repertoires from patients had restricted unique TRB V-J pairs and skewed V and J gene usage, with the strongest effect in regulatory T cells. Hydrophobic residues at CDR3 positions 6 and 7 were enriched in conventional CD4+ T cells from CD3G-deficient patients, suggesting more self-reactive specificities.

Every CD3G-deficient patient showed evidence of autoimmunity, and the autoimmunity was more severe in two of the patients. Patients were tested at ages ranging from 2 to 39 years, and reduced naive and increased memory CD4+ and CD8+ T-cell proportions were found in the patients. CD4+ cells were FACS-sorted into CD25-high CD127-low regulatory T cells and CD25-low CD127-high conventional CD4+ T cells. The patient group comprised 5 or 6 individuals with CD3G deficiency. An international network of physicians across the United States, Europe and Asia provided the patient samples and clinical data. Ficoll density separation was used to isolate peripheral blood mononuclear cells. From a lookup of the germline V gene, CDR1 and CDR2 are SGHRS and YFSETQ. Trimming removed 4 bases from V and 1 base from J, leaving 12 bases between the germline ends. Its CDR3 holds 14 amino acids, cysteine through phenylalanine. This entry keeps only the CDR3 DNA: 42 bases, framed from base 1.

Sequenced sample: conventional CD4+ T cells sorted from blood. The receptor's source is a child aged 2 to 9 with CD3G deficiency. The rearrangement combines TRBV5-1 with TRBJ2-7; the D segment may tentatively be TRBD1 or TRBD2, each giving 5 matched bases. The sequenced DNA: TGCGCCAGCAGCCGGTGGGACGGGTCCTACGAGCAGTACTTC. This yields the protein CASSRWDGSYEQYF.